This T cell receptor (beta chain) originates from a study of cytomegalovirus exposure and HLA in healthy donors (dated by TCRdb to 2015 to 2018). With regard to the full study: In an earlier analysis of several hundred of the donors, around 300 Gb of sequence data and approximately 100 million unique TCR beta sequences from about 190 million T cells were reported. An early release that covered about 600 HLA-typed donors contained approximately 300 gigabases of sequencing data and 65 million to 100 million unique TCR sequences. Of the 350 to 450 genotyped donors, approximately 80% were placed in the genetic ancestry cluster associated with self-reported Caucasian donors. The study aimed to test whether cataloging public T cell receptors could reveal signatures of past pathogen exposure. The study profiled the T cell repertoires of about 720 subjects by immunosequencing and related them to cytomegalovirus serostatus. In addition to the first cohort of approximately 650 subjects, a separate validation cohort of 100 to 150 different subjects was used. High-throughput TCR immunosequencing, statistical association of individual TCRs with disease status, and machine learning were combined to predict cytomegalovirus infection status. A later analysis re-examined previously published TCR beta repertoires from over 500 donors and added high-resolution HLA genotyping to investigate patterns of TCR occurrence. In the later analysis, no new phenotypic data were used to find candidate immune exposures; instead, reliance was placed on TCR beta sequences and their occurrence across donors. In an earlier analysis of 587 of the donors, high-throughput TCR beta sequencing was used to judge whether each TCR beta V gene segment behaved as functional or pseudogenic. Donor age, sex, ethnicity and CMV serostatus were collected together with the repertoire data. Genome-wide SNP genotypes for about 55% of the 666 donors were used in a later genetic analysis, which treated that subset as a discovery cohort. All discovery cohort repertoires had been generated on a single sequencing platform. HLA typing covered class I and class II loci at four-digit resolution. The number of donors typed differed by locus, with about 629-640 for A, B, C, DRB1 and DQB1, 522 for DQA1, 600 to 610 for DPA1, and roughly 450 for DPB1. Because of strong linkage in the cohort, a few DR-DQ haplotypes were treated as single units for association and clustering. Across approximately 400 genotyped donors of the cohort, an average of approximately 240,000 unique TCR beta nucleotide sequences per donor were sequenced, and roughly 17% of those sequences were non-productive.

Library method: the immunoSEQ multiplex PCR assay. The multiplex PCR relied on a mix of 60 forward primers for TCR Vbeta segments and 13 reverse primers for TCR Jbeta segments. A multiplex PCR assay on genomic DNA amplified the CDR3 region of rearranged TCR beta genes. On the Illumina HiSeq System, the amplified TCR beta libraries were sequenced as 87-base-pair reads. As for the authors' bioinformatics: A later analysis counted some 74 million unique TCR beta chains across the 500 to 850 repertoires, and some 11 million of these chains were shared by at least two donors. A nearest-neighbor algorithm error-corrected the raw reads and collapsed the reads into unique sequences, merging closely related sequences to remove PCR and sequencing errors. To assign V, D and J gene segments, CDR3 sequences were aligned to IMGT reference sequences. For a sequence to be retained, a match of at least six nucleotides to both a V gene segment and a J gene segment was required. Rearrangements were called productive when the CDR3 lacked stop codons and stayed in frame with V and J; all others were non-productive. Following IMGT convention, CDR3 was defined as the stretch from the second conserved V-encoded cysteine up to the conserved J-encoded phenylalanine. The earlier analysis of 587 of the donors excluded sequences that lacked an unambiguous match to a single V gene segment. An earlier analysis of over 450 of the donors classified V segments as functional when productive rearrangements were above 56.7% and as segregating when the standard deviation between donors was above 5%. To diagnose cytomegalovirus status from the catalog of TCR beta chain sequences, a statistical classification framework was built. In a later analysis, V and J genes were assigned by comparing TCR nucleotide sequences against IMGT/GENE-DB human TR gene sequences. In a later analysis, CDR3 sequences and most-parsimonious VDJ recombination scenarios were assigned using the TCRdist pipeline. In a later analysis, every TCR beta chain was defined by the combination of its CDR3 amino acid sequence and its V-gene family, and reads without a unique V-gene family were dropped. To address suspected cross-contamination and a sequencing artifact, a later analysis removed approximately 590 highly shared, low-generation-probability nucleotide sequences. A later analysis calculated a clonal expansion index for each public chain from normalized within-repertoire ranks of inferred template counts. A later analysis computed generation probabilities with a VDJ recombination model fitted to out-of-frame rearrangements, and checked the results against IGoR. In a later analysis, TCR-TCR, TCR-HLA and TCR-CMV co-occurrence was scored with hypergeometric tests, and a repertoire-size bias correction was applied to TCR pairs. To estimate false discovery rates, a later analysis permuted the HLA or CMV assignments 20 times. A later analysis grouped co-occurring TCRs with DBSCAN, adding TCRdist sequence similarity when clustering within HLA-allele-positive subsets. For co-occurrence clustering, repertoires with fewer than 30,000 or more than 120,000 public chains were excluded, along with 4 to 6 repertoires with anomalous nucleotide sharing. The immuneACCESS repertoire file appears here via TCRdb, limited to in-frame rearrangements. These files lack a portion of the clones; in checked studies, under half of the deficit traces to unresolved V genes, and the cause of the others is not known. That table furnishes V, J and clone size, whereas the DNA furnished D and trimming. This sample's table has entries for around 140,000 clones. Over 1.5% of the sample is held by the ten biggest clonotypes.

The research as a whole found: Broadly in line with IMGT annotations, most TCR beta V segments showed up in productive rearrangements about 87% or about 30% of the time in an earlier analysis of under 700 of the donors. For the cohort, immune exposure information was limited to CMV serostatus. An association between a missense DCLRE1C variant and V-gene and J-gene trimming of TCR beta chains was found in a later genetic analysis and replicated in an independent cohort. A later analysis found that HLA-associated TCR beta chains were more clonally expanded and had lower generation probabilities than equally common non-associated chains. The authors suggested that the approach could potentially be extended to other disease states and immunological phenotypes. The sequencing pipeline was judged likely to have produced a cluster of highly shared sequence variants as a technical artifact. The study gave a list of roughly 150 TCR beta chains associated with cytomegalovirus. Most TCR sequences were seen in very few donors, while some public TCRs were found in many individuals. A further reported finding was that TCR beta sequences accurately predicted the HLA-A and HLA-B alleles for most subjects in the first cohort. Compared with the 666-donor mean, donors in an Asian-associated ancestry cluster had fewer N-insertions in productive TCRs, according to a later genetic analysis. Some IMGT-functional V segments, including TRBV6-2 and TRBV6-3, could not be told apart with the 87-base-pair reads, so those segments were excluded. A later analysis found that TCR association rates varied across HLA loci, with DRB1 alleles showing the most associated TCRs and HLA-C alleles the fewest. Over 15 rarely observed V segments, including chromosome 9 orphons, were excluded from the earlier analysis of almost 600 of the donors because counts were too low. Only TCR beta chains were sequenced in this cohort, and the absence of alpha or paired-chain data limited detectable features. A later analysis associated roughly 17,000 TCR beta sequences with specific HLA alleles at a false discovery rate of 0.05. According to a later analysis, parvovirus B19, influenza, CMV and Epstein-Barr virus appeared linked to several top co-occurrence clusters. Assigning TCR associations to individual alleles was difficult when HLA alleles, especially DR and DQ, strongly co-occurred. In both the original and validation cohorts, the classifier was reported to diagnose cytomegalovirus status with high specificity and sensitivity. According to a later analysis, most CMV-associated TCR beta chains appeared to be HLA-restricted, and the HLA associations seemed to be driven largely by CMV exposure. Presence/absence analyses assumed roughly uniform sequencing depth across donors, an assumption that may not hold. Because some donors lacked HLA typing at each locus, the association tests relied only on the typed subset. Correlated functional status among segregating V segments might reflect linkage disequilibrium, but an unknown experimental factor could not be ruled out. Three of the identified cytomegalovirus-associated TCR beta chains were confirmed in vitro to be specific for cytomegalovirus antigens.

Comment on this clone: Its antigen target is currently unknown.

The cohort was made up of 666 healthy bone marrow donors. Cohort members were all nominally healthy when sampled, although unrecorded immune exposures were likely present. The donor was CMV seropositive and was included in the group of almost 300 seropositive cohort members. A peripheral blood sample was collected from each donor, and TCR beta sequencing was performed on peripheral blood mononuclear cells. The Qiagen DNeasy Blood Extraction Kit was used to extract genomic DNA from the blood cell samples. V drops 4 bases and J drops 6 bases, leaving 15 bases in between. Via the germline V gene, CDR1 is SQVTM and CDR2 ANQGSEA. The CDR3 covers 13 residues, taking in both the cysteine and the phenylalanine. Here the CDR3 DNA is all that survives: 39 bases in frame from base 1.

The receptor comes from a woman in her 40s in good health and CMV-seropositive. The rearrangement joined TRBV29-1 to TRBJ1-1; TRBD1 is a weak D gene call, 6 bases matching. Sequencing input: PBMCs. This receptor carries the CDR3 CSVAIGGQAEAFF. The nucleotide sequence is given as TGCAGCGTTGCGATCGGGGGGCAGGCTGAAGCTTTCTTT.